The following is a T cell receptor (beta chain) sequence with its context. In the study's own analysis: Researchers report that nucleated cell counts were estimated from reference gene primer amplification. Method: immunoSEQ multiplex PCR; TCRdb's copy keeps in-frame clones and lacks some. That table supplies the V and J calls and clone size; D and trimming were determined from the DNA. Among more than 200,000 clones listed, 88% were seen once. The data were obtained in a study of blood T cell repertoires in COVID-19. Study information: Collection of acute and convalescent COVID-19 samples took place in the United States, Italy and Spain. The cDNA or gDNA used as material had been derived from T cells, B-cell-depleted T cells, or PBMCs.

The TCR was taken from a man aged 70-80 years with acute or convalescent COVID-19. Material for sequencing was peripheral blood.

The CDR3 region is CASSRYGAGGRNSYEQYF. The CDR3 DNA follows: TGTGCCAGCAGCCGATATGGGGCGGGGGGACGTAACTCCTACGAGCAGTACTTC. This sequence joins TRBV7-9 and TRBJ2-7, with TRBD2 matching 8 bases. The V segment lost 5 bases and the J segment 0 bases; nucleotides outside the gene matches: 15. Per germline, CDR1 SEHNR and CDR2 FQNEAQ (reference sequence). The CDR3 has 18 amino acids.